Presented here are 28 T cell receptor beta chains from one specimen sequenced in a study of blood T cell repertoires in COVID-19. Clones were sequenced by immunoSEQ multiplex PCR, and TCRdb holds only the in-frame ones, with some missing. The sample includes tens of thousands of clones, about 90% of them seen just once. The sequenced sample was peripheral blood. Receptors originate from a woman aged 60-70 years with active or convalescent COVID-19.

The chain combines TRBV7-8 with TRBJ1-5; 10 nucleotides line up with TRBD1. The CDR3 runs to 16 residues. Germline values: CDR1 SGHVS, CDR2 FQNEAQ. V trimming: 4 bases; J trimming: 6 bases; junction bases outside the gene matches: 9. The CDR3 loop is CASSSPGTGEGQPQHF. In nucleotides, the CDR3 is TGTGCCAGCAGCTCCCCCGGGACAGGGGAAGGTCAGCCCCAGCATTTT.

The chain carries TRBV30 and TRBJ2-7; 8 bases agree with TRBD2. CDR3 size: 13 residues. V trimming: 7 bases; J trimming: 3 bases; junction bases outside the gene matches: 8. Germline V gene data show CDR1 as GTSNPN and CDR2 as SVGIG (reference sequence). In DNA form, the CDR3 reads TGTGCCTCCGGGGGGGGAGACGGCTACGAGCAGTACTTC. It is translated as CASGGGDGYEQYF.

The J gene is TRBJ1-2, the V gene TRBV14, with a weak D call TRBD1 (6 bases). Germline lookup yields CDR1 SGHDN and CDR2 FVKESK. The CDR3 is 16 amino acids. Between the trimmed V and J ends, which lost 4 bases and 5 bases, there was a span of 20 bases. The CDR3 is CASSPGQLSSEYGYTF. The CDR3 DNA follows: TGTGCCAGCAGCCCAGGACAGCTTTCATCCGAGTATGGCTACACCTTC.

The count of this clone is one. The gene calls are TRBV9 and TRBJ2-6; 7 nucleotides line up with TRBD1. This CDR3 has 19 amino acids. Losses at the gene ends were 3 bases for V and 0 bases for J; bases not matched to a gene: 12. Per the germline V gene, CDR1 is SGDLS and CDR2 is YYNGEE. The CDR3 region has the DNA TGTGCCAGCAGCGGGAGGCCGACAGGGACCTCCTCTGGGGCCAACGTCCTGACTTTC. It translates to CASSGRPTGTSSGANVLTF.

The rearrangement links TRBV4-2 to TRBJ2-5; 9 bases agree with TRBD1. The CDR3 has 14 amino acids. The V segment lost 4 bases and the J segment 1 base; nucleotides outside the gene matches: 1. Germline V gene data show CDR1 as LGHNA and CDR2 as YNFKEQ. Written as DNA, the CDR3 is TGTGCCAGCAGCCCACAGGGGGCCCAAGAGACCCAGTACTTC. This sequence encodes CASSPQGAQETQYF.

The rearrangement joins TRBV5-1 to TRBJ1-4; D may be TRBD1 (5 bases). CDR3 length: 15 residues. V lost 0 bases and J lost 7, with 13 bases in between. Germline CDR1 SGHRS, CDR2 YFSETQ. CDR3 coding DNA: TGCGCCAGCAGCTTGGGGGGCAGGGCTAGTGAAAAACTGTTTTTT. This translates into CASSLGGRASEKLFF.

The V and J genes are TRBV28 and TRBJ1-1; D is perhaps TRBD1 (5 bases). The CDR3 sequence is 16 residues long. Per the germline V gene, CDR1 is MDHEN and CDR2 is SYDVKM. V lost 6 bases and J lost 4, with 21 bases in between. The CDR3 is CASRRGEVVAGTEAFF. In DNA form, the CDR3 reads TGTGCCAGCAGACGGGGGGAGGTGGTTGCGGGCACTGAAGCTTTCTTT.

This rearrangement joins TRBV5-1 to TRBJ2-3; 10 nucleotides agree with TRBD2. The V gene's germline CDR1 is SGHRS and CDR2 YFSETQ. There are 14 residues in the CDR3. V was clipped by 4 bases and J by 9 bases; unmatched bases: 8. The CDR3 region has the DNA TGCGCCAGCAGCCAGAGCGGGGGGGCAGGGACGCAGTATTTT. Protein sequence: CASSQSGGAGTQYF.

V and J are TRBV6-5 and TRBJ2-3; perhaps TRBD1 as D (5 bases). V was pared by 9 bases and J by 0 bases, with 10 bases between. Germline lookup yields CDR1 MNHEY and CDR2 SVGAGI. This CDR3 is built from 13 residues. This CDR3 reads CASRTPSTDTQYF. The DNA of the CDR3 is TGTGCCAGTCGGACACCCAGCACAGATACGCAGTATTTT.

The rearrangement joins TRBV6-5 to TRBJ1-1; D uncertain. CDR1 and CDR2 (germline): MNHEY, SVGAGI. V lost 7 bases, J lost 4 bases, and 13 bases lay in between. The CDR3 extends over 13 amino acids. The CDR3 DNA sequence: TGTGCCAGCACCCGGGTTCGCGGCACTGAAGCTTTCTTT. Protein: CASTRVRGTEAFF.

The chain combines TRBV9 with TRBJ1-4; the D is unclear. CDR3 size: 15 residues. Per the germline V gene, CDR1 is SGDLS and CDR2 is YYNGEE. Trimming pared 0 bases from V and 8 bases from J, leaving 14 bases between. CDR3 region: CASSVDSMAGEKLFF. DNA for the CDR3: TGTGCCAGCAGCGTAGATTCAATGGCGGGAGAAAAACTGTTTTTT.

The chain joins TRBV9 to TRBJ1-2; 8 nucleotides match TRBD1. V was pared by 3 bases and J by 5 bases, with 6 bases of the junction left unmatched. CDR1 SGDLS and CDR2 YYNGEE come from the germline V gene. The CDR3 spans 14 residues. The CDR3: CASSAGQGEYGYTF. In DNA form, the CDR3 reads TGTGCCAGCAGCGCAGGACAGGGCGAGTATGGCTACACCTTC.

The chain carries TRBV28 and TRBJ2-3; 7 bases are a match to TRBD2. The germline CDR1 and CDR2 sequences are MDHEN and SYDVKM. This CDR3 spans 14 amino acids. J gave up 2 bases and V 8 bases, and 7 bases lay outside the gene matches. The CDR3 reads CASALGGNTDTQYF. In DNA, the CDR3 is TGTGCCAGCGCTTTGGGGGGGAACACAGATACGCAGTATTTT.

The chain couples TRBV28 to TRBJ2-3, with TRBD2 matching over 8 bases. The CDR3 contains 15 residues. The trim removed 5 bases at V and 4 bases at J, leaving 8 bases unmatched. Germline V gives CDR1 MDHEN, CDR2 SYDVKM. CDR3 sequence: CASSIPGLGADTQYF. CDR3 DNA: TGTGCCAGCAGTATACCGGGACTAGGGGCAGATACGCAGTATTTT.

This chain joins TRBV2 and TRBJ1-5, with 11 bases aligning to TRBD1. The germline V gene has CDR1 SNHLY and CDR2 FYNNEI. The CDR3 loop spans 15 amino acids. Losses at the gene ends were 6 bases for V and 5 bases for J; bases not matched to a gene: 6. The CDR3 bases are TGTGCCAGCAGGGGGGACAGGGGGATTTATCAGCCCCAGCATTTT. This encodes CASRGDRGIYQPQHF.

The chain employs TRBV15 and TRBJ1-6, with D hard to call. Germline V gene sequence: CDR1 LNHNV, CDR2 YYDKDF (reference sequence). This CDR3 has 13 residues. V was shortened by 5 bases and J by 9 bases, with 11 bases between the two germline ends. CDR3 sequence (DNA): TGTGCCACCAGCTTCACTCCGATTTCACCCCTCCACTTT. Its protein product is CATSFTPISPLHF. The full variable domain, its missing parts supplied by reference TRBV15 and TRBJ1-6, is DAMVIQNPRYQVTQFGKPVTLSCSQTLNHNVMYWYQQKSSQAPKLLFHYYDKDFNNEADTPDNFQSRRPNTSFCFLDIRSPGLGDTAMYLCATSFTPISPLHFGNGTRLTVT.

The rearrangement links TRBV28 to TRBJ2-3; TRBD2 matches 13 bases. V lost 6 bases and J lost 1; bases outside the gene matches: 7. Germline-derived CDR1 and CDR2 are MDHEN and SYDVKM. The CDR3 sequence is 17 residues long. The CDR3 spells CASSSPGLAGGTDTQYF. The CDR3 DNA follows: TGTGCCAGCAGCTCCCCCGGACTAGCGGGGGGCACAGATACGCAGTATTTT.

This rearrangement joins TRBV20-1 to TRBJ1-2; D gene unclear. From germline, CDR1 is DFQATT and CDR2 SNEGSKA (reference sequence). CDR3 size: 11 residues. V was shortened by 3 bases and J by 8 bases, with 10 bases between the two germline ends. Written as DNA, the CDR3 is TGCAGTGCTAGTTTCGGGTCGGGCTACACCTTC. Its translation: CSASFGSGYTF.

CDR3 region: CASSDLRGGRADTQYF. The CDR3 DNA follows: TGTGCCAGCAGTGACCTGCGGGGGGGCCGCGCGGATACGCAGTATTTT. The chain has TRBV28 and TRBJ2-3; 9 nucleotides match TRBD2. Unmatched junction bases numbered 12, after V lost 5 bases and J lost 6 bases. This CDR3 has 16 residues. CDR1 is MDHEN and CDR2 is SYDVKM in the germline V gene.

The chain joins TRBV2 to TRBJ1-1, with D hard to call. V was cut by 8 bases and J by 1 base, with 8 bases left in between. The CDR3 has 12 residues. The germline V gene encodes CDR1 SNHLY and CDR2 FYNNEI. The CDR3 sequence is CASLPWNTEAFF. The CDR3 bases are TGTGCCAGCCTTCCTTGGAACACTGAAGCTTTCTTT.

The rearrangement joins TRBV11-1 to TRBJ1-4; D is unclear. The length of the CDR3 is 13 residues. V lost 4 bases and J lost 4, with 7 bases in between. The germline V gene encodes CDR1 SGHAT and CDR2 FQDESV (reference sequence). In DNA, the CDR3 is TGTGCCAGCAGCTACGACTATAATGAAAAACTGTTTTTT. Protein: CASSYDYNEKLFF.

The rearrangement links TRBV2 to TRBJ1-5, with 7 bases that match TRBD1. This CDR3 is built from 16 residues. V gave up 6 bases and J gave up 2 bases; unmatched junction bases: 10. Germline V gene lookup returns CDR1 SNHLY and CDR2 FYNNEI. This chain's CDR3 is CASRGGRREGNQPQHF. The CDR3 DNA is TGTGCCAGCAGAGGGGGCAGGAGGGAAGGCAATCAGCCCCAGCATTTT.

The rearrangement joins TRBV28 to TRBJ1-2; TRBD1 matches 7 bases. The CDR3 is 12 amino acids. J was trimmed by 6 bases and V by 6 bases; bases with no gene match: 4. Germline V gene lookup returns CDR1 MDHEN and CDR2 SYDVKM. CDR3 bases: TGTGCCAGCAGGCAACAGGGGAATGGCTACACCTTC. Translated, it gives CASRQQGNGYTF.

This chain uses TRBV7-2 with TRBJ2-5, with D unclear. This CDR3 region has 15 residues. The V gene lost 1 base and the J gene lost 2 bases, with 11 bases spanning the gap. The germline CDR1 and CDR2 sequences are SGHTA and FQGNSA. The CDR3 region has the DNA TGTGCCAGCAGCTTAGTGGTTTACTTACAAGAGACCCAGTACTTC. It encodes CASSLVVYLQETQYF.

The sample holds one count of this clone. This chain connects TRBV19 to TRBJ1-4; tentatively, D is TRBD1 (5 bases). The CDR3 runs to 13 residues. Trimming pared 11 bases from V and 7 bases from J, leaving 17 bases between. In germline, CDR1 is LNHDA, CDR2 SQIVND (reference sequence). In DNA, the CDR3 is TGTGCCTCCTGTACTTGGGGCTGTGAAAAACTGTTTTTT. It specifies CASCTWGCEKLFF.

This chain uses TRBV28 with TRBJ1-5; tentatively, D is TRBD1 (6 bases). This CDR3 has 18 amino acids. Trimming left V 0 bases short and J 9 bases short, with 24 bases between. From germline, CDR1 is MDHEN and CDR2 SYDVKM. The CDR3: CASSLCTAQTSRGGPQHF. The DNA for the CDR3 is TGTGCCAGCAGTTTATGCACAGCGCAGACTAGTAGGGGGGGGCCCCAGCATTTT.

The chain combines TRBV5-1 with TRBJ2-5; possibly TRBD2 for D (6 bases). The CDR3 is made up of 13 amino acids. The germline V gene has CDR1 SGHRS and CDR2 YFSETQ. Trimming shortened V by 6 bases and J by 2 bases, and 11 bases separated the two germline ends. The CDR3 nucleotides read TGCGCCAGCACCCTGGGAGGACAAGAGACCCAGTACTTC. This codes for CASTLGGQETQYF. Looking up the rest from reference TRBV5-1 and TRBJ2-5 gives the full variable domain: KAGVTQTPRYLIKTRGQQVTLSCSPISGHRSVSWYQQTPGQGLQFLFEYFSETQRNKGNFPGRFSGRQFSNSRSEMNVSTLELGDSALYLCASTLGGQETQYFGPGTRLLVL.

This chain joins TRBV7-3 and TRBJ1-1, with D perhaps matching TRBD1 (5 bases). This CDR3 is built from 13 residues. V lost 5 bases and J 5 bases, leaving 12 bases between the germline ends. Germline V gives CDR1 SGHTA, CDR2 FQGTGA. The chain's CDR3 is CASSTQGDTEAFF. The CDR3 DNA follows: TGTGCCAGCAGCACCCAAGGGGATACTGAAGCTTTCTTT.